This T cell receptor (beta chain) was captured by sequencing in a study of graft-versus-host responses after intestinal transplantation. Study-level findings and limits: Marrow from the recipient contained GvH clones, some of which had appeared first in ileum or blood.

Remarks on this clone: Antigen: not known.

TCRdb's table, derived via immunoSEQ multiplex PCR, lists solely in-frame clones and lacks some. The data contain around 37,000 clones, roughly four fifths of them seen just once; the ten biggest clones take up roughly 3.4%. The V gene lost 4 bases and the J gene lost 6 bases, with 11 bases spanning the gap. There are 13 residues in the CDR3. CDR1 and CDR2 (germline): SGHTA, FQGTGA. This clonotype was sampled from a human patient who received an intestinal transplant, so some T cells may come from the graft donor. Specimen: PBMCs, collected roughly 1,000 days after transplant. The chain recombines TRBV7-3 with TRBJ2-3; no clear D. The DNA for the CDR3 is TGTGCCAGCAGCTATTCAAATCGGGATACGCAGTATTTT. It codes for CASSYSNRDTQYF.